Sequencing of this TCR beta chain was carried out in a study of T cells in Graves' hyperthyroidism and ophthalmopathy. Across the study: The authors collected peripheral blood at initial diagnosis, before any treatment.

The CDR3 covers 15 residues. Trimming pared 5 bases from V and 5 bases from J, leaving 15 bases between. Germline lookup yields CDR1 LNHDA and CDR2 SQIVND (reference sequence). Study results and limitations: Before onset, ophthalmopathy was predicted by the model a median around 6 months earlier. A 13 V-J signature model discriminated ophthalmopathy versus stable hyperthyroidism.

Notes on this clonotype: Its specificity is not known.

Clinical symptoms, serum thyroxine, TRAb, thyroid ultrasound and orbital computed tomography established diagnosis. TCR beta CDR3 sequences were amplified from RNA transcripts. First-round RT-PCR targeting the TCR CDR3 was performed with the HTBI primer set. TCRdb reanalysed the multiplex PCR reads using MiXCR and keeps one entry per CDR3 protein. The sample has about 640,000 distinct CDR3 sequences, less than 25% seen once. The genes are TRBV19 and TRBJ2-2; D not certain. Material: blood. This sequence originates from a man under 40 with Graves' ophthalmopathy. The CDR3 spells CASSGISPTTGELFF. The CDR3, as DNA: TGTGCCAGTAGTGGGATAAGCCCGACGACCGGGGAGCTGTTTTTT.